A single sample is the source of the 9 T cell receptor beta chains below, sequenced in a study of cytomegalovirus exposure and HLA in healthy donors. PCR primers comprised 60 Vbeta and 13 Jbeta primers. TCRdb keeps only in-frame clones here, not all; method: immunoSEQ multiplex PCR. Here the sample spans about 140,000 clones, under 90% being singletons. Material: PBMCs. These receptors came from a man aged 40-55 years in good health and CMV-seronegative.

Here the CDR3 reads CASSSLGTGIVYEQYF. The CDR3 coding sequence is TGTGCCAGCAGTTCCTTGGGGACAGGGATCGTCTACGAGCAGTACTTC. The rearrangement uses TRBV6-6 and TRBJ2-7; 9 bases agree with TRBD1. Germline CDR1 and CDR2: MNHNY and SVGAGI (reference sequence). This CDR3 comprises 16 residues. After removal of 4 bases from V and 3 bases from J, the junction contained 10 bases not matched to a gene.

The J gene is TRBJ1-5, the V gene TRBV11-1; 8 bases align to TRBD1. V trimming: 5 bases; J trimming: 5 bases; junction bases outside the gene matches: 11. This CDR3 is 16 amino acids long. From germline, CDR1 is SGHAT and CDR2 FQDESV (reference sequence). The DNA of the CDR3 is TGTGCCAGCAGCCCTCGTTTGACAGGGGCGTATCAGCCCCAGCATTTT. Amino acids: CASSPRLTGAYQPQHF.

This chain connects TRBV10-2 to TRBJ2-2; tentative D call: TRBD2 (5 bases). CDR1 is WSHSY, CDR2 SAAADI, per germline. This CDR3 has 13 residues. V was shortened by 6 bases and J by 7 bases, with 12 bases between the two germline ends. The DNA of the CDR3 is TGCGCCAGCAGCCCCACCGCGGGCGGGGAGCTGTTTTTT. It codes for CASSPTAGGELFF.

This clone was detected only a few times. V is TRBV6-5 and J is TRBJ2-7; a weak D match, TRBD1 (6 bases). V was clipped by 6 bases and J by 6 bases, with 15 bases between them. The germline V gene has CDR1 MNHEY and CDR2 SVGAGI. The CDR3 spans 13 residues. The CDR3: CASSSPTGSEQYF. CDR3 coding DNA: TGTGCCAGCAGCTCTCCTACAGGGAGCGAGCAGTACTTC.

The CDR3 DNA follows: TGTGCCAGCAGTATACAGGGGAGCAATGAGCAGTTCTTC. Translating it yields CASSIQGSNEQFF. The V call is TRBV6-4, the J call TRBJ2-1; TRBD1 matches 7 bases. Germline loops: CDR1 MRHNA, CDR2 SNTAGT. Germline trimming cut 5 bases from V and 6 bases from J; bases unmatched to any gene: 4. CDR3 size: 13 residues.

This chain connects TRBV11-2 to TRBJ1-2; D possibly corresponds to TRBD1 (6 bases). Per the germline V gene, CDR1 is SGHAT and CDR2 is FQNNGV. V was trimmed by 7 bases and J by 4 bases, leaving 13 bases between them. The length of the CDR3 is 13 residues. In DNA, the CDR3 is TGTGCCAGCAACCAGGGGCAGCTCTATGGCTACACCTTC. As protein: CASNQGQLYGYTF.

In DNA form, the CDR3 reads TGCGCCAGCAGCTCCCAAGGGAGTGGGGAGCTGTTTTTT. It translates to CASSSQGSGELFF. V usage is TRBV5-1 and J usage is TRBJ2-2; maybe TRBD2 (5 bases). The ends were cut back, 3 bases at V and 8 bases at J, with 11 bases in the middle. Looked up from germline, CDR1 is SGHRS and CDR2 is YFSETQ. The CDR3 totals 13 residues.

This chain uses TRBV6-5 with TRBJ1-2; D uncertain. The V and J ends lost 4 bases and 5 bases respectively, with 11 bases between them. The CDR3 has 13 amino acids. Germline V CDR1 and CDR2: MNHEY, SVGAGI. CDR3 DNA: TGTGCCAGCAGTTTGGAGGGAGGGTATGGCTACACCTTC. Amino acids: CASSLEGGYGYTF.

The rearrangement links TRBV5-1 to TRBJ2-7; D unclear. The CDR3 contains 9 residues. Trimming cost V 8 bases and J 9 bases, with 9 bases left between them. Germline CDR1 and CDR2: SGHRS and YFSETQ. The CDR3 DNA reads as TGCGCCAGAACCACGGGGCAGTACTTC. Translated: CARTTGQYF.